This T cell receptor (beta chain) appears in the sequencing data of a study of T cell changes during pregnancy in multiple sclerosis. This clone was recorded a few times. The repertoire was sequenced with immunoSEQ multiplex PCR; TCRdb's copy has only in-frame clones and lacks some. The sample holds some 100,000 clones, 90% to 95% seen once. V dropped 3 bases and J dropped 3 bases, with 14 bases sitting between them. CDR3 length equals 16 residues. The germline V gene encodes CDR1 LNHNV and CDR2 YYDKDF (reference sequence). Sequenced material: peripheral blood, taken in the second trimester of pregnancy. The V and J genes are TRBV15 and TRBJ1-4, with unresolved D. The source of this sequence is a female donor with multiple sclerosis, enrolled in a pregnancy study. CDR3 bases: TGTGCCACCAGCAGGTTTGACGGGGTGTCTAATGAAAAACTGTTTTTT. Encoded protein: CATSRFDGVSNEKLFF.